The clone carrying this T cell receptor beta chain was observed many times. The antigen is not known. This sample is part of a study of blood T cells in healthy people across ages. General study findings and limits: Fewer expanded clones and more diversity marked long-lived versus aged donors.

The CDR3 extends over 19 amino acids. Germline lookup yields CDR1 LNHNV and CDR2 YYDKDF (reference sequence). V lost 0 bases, J lost 5 bases, and 25 bases lay in between. Primers used in a second PCR of about 7 to 11 cycles were a sample-barcoded 5' primer and a J-beta primer mix. TCRdb independently ran MiXCR on the 5' RACE reads; one entry per CDR3 protein. The sample contains around 1,800,000 distinct CDR3 sequences, about 39% of which appear only once. This chain connects TRBV15 to TRBJ1-2, with a possible D match to TRBD1 (5 bases). The sequencing input was blood. This receptor was taken from a human donor in good health. CDR3 bases: TGTGCCACCAGCAGAGATAGCATTCCCGGGGGAAGGGAGGATTATGGCTACACCTTC. Translation gives CATSRDSIPGGREDYGYTF.